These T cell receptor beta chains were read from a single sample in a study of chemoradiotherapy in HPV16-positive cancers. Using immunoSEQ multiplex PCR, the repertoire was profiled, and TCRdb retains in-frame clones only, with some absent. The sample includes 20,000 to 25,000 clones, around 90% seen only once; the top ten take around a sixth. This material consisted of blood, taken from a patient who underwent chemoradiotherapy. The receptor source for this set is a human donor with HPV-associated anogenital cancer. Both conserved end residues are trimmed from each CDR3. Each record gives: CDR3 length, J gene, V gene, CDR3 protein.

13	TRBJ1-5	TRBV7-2	ASSPQGGMGQPQH
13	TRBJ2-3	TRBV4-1	ASSPGLAGTDTQY
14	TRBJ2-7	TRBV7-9	ASRWPPDSDSYEQY
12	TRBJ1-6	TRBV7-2	ASSLSRAQSPLH
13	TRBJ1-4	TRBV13	ASSPPGQVNEKLF
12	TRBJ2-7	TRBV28	ASTVTSTPYEQY
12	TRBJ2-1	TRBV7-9	ASSFGSTGDEQF
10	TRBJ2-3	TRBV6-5	ASSVTGYTQY
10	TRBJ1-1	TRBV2	ASQSMNTEAF
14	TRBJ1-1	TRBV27	ASSLSIQKRNTEAF
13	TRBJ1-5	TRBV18	ASSPTGADSQPQH
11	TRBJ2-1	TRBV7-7	ASSLARYNEQF
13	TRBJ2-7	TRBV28	ASSLHGGGIYEQY
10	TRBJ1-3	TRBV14	ASSPGGYTIY
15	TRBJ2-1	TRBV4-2	ASSPRDGVRLTNEQF
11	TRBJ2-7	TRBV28	ASYSYGAYEQY
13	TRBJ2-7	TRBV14	ASSQARQGSREQY
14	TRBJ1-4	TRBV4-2	ASSPSSGRTNEKLF
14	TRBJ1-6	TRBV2	ASSRDRVRNNSPLH
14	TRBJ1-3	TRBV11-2	ASSLVSPQGGNTIY
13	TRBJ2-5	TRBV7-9	ASSFGEGAGETQY
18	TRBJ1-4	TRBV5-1	ASSLVFSDHSKTTNEKLF
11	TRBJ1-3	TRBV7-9	ASSWVTVHTIY
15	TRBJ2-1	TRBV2	ASSEENYVGGYNEQF